These 3 T cell receptor beta chains originate from one sample sequenced in a study of T cells after yellow fever vaccination. MiXCR, run by TCRdb on the 5' RACE reads, gives a single entry per CDR3 protein. The profile shows a few hundred thousand distinct CDR3 sequences, 3% to 4.5% of them singletons. The specimen was PBMCs, collected 5 days after the yellow fever booster vaccination. The receptors originated from a man between 18 and 35 years old who received the YFV17D yellow fever vaccine.

This clonotype appeared a few times. The chain has TRBV7-9 and TRBJ2-5, with 7 bases lining up with TRBD1. The J segment lost 2 bases and the V segment lost 4 bases, leaving 4 bases of the junction unmatched. CDR1 is SEHNR, CDR2 FQNEAQ, per germline (reference sequence). CDR3 length: 14 residues. CDR3 protein: CASSSGQKQETQYF. Here the CDR3 DNA reads TGTGCCAGCAGCTCGGGACAGAAACAAGAGACCCAGTACTTC. Full variable domain (remainder filled in from reference TRBV7-9 and TRBJ2-5): DTGVSQNPRHKITKRGQNVTFRCDPISEHNRLYWYRQTLGQGPEFLTYFQNEAQLEKSRLLSDRFSAERPKGSFSTLEIQRTEQGDSAMYLCASSSGQKQETQYFGPGTRLLVL.

The J gene is TRBJ2-2, the V gene TRBV7-2, with TRBD1 matching 10 bases. Trimming took 5 bases from V and 6 from J; bases not matched to a gene: 15. Per the germline V gene, CDR1 is SGHTA and CDR2 is FQGNSA. This CDR3 is built from 18 residues. This CDR3 is CASSPLTGTGVGPGELFF. CDR3 DNA sequence: TGTGCCAGCAGCCCTTTAACCGGGACAGGGGTAGGCCCCGGGGAGCTGTTTTTT. Variable domain in full (rest from reference TRBV7-2 and TRBJ2-2): GAGVSQSPSNKVTEKGKDVELRCDPISGHTALYWYRQSLGQGLEFLIYFQGNSAPDKSGLPSDRFSAERTGGSVSTLTIQRTQQEDSAVYLCASSPLTGTGVGPGELFFGEGSRLTVL.

The chain combines TRBV30 with TRBJ1-2; tentatively, D is TRBD1 (6 bases). Germline lookup yields CDR1 GTSNPN and CDR2 SVGIG (reference sequence). This CDR3 is built from 14 residues. The germline V and J ends were trimmed by 4 bases and 0 bases, with 12 bases remaining between them. The CDR3 reads CAWTRGAANYGYTF. The CDR3 nucleotides read TGTGCCTGGACCCGGGGGGCAGCTAACTATGGCTACACCTTC. The whole variable domain, remainder taken from reference TRBV30 and TRBJ1-2, is SQTIHQWPATLVQPVGSPLSLECTVEGTSNPNLYWYRQAAGRGLQLLFYSVGIGQISSEVPQNLSASRPQDRQFILSSKKLLLSDSGFYLCAWTRGAANYGYTFGSGTRLTVV.